This T cell receptor beta chain was found in a study of T cells after yellow fever vaccination. On the study more broadly: Low-cell-number fractions were prepared with SMART-Seq v4 Ultra Low Input.

In germline, CDR1 is KGHSH, CDR2 LQKENI. The CDR3 extends over 13 amino acids. The V gene lost 3 bases and the J gene lost 5 bases, with 11 bases spanning the gap. A 5'RACE template-switching step, the method used to make TCR cDNA, added a universal primer site and UMIs. TCRdb called the 5' RACE reads again in MiXCR, with one record for every CDR3 protein. The sample contains 610,000 or so distinct CDR3 sequences, 12% of which appear only once. General study results and limits: Detected again after the booster were most primary-vaccination clones, at 95% to 96% CD4 and nearly 90% CD8.

This clonotype came up a few times. Antigen unknown. V is TRBV18 and J is TRBJ2-7, with D perhaps TRBD1 (5 bases). This sample comprised PBMCs, obtained on the day of the yellow fever booster vaccination. The sequence derives from a young man who received the YFV17D yellow fever vaccine. The chain's CDR3 is CASSPGVGDEQYF. CDR3 coding DNA: TGTGCCAGCTCACCTGGAGTAGGGGACGAGCAGTACTTC.